These T cell receptor beta chains were read from a single sample in a study of blood T cell repertoires in COVID-19. Measured with immunoSEQ multiplex PCR; TCRdb has only the in-frame clones, and not every one. The data show roughly 190,000 clones, 85% to 90% seen once. Sequenced input: peripheral blood. These receptors all come from a woman older than 75 in a cohort sampled during active or convalescent COVID-19. CDR3s include the opening cysteine and the closing phenylalanine or tryptophan. D genes are given only for firm matches. The size entry is marked missing in some rows and otherwise reads once, few, many or a size class.

TRBJ2-3 | - | TRBV6-1 | - | TGTGCCAGCAGTGAATCGGTGTGGGATACGCAGTATTTT | CASSESVWDTQYF
TRBJ2-2 | TRBD1 | TRBV5-1 | few | TGCGCCAGCAGCTCGGGACAGCCTGACACCGGGGAGCTGTTTTTT | CASSSGQPDTGELFF
TRBJ1-2 | - | TRBV12-3/TRBV12-4 | few | TGTGCCAGCCGCCCTGCCTATGACTATGGCTACACCTTC | CASRPAYDYGYTF
TRBJ2-1 | TRBD1 | TRBV5-4 | - | TGTGCCAGCAGCTTGGCACAGGGGGGCTACAATGAGCAGTTCTTC | CASSLAQGGYNEQFF
TRBJ1-3 | - | TRBV27 | - | TGTGCCAGCAGTTTACAGGCTGGAAACACCATATATTTT | CASSLQAGNTIYF
TRBJ1-4 | TRBD1 | TRBV18 | - | TGTGCCAGCTCACTACAATCGGGACAGGGCACTGAAAAACTGTTTTTT | CASSLQSGQGTEKLFF
TRBJ2-1 | - | TRBV6-5 | - | TGTGCCAGCAAGAAGGTAGCGACCGCCTACAATGAGCAGTTCTTC | CASKKVATAYNEQFF
TRBJ1-5 | TRBD1 | TRBV2 | - | TGTGCCAGCAGTGAGAGTATGGGGACAGGCAATCAGCCCCAGCATTTT | CASSESMGTGNQPQHF
TRBJ2-1 | TRBD2 | TRBV7-2 | few | TGTGCCAGCAGCTTAGGGTCCCCTAGCGGGGTCAATGAGCAGTTCTTC | CASSLGSPSGVNEQFF
TRBJ2-5 | - | TRBV11-3 | - | TGTGCCAGCAGCTTAGGAGTATCCGAGTGGCGGGGCCAGAGAATAGAGACCCAGTACTTC | CASSLGVSEWRGQRIETQYF
TRBJ2-3 | - | TRBV10-1 | - | TGCGCCAGCAGTGAGTCTGTGGGGGCCGCAGATACGCAGTATTTT | CASSESVGAADTQYF
TRBJ2-7 | - | TRBV5-3 | - | TGTGCCAGAAGCTTGGATAACAGATACTACGAGCAGTACTTC | CARSLDNRYYEQYF
TRBJ2-5 | - | TRBV12-5 | many | TGTGCTAGTGGTTTGGCAGAAGAGACCCAGTACTTC | CASGLAEETQYF
TRBJ1-2 | TRBD1 | TRBV19 | few | TGTGCCAGTAGTATACTGGAGGGGGCGCGAGGCTACACCTTC | CASSILEGARGYTF
TRBJ1-1 | - | TRBV5-8 | - | TGTGCCAGCAGCTTGATCCGGAACACTGAAGCTTTCTTT | CASSLIRNTEAFF
TRBJ1-6 | - | TRBV10-1 | - | TGCGCCACATCCCCCAATTCACCCCTCCACTTT | CATSPNSPLHF
TRBJ1-5 | - | TRBV28 | - | TGTGCCAGCAATGTCATGAGGGGGGGGGATCAGCCCCAGCATTTT | CASNVMRGGDQPQHF
TRBJ1-2 | - | TRBV24-1 | - | TGTGCCACCAGTCTTGGACACGACTATGGCTACACCTTC | CATSLGHDYGYTF
TRBJ1-6 | - | TRBV27 | - | TGTGCCAGCAGTTTCCAACCGACAAGTTCACCCCTCCACTTT | CASSFQPTSSPLHF
TRBJ1-2 | TRBD1 | TRBV11-3 | - | TGTGCCAGCAGCGTACGCACAGGGGACTATGGCTACACCTTC | CASSVRTGDYGYTF
TRBJ2-7 | TRBD2 | TRBV2 | - | TGTGCCAGCAGTGTCGCGGGGGGGCGCGACGAGCAGTACTTC | CASSVAGGRDEQYF
TRBJ1-3 | TRBD1 | TRBV10-1 | once | TGCGCCAGCAGTGAGGGACAGGATGGAAACACCATATATTTT | CASSEGQDGNTIYF
TRBJ2-1 | TRBD2 | TRBV5-6 | - | TGTGCCAGCAGCCAAATGACTAGCGCCCATGGGCAGTTCTTC | CASSQMTSAHGQFF
TRBJ1-4 | - | TRBV27 | - | TGTGCCAGCAGTTTCGGGTCCGGGACACCGAGTGAAAAACTGTTTTTT | CASSFGSGTPSEKLFF
TRBJ1-1 | - | TRBV28 | - | TGTGCCAGCAGTTTAATCAAGTCAGGGGTTCGGAACACTGAAGCTTTCTTT | CASSLIKSGVRNTEAFF
TRBJ2-3 | TRBD1 | TRBV28 | - | TGTGCCAGCAGACCGGGACAGGGAATAGATACGCAGTATTTT | CASRPGQGIDTQYF
TRBJ1-2 | - | TRBV19 | - | TGTGCCAGTAGTATTCAGGGACAAGCCGGCCATGGCTACACCTTC | CASSIQGQAGHGYTF
TRBJ1-5 | TRBD1 | TRBV11-2 | - | TGTGCCAGCAGCTTAGGGGACAGGAATAGCAATCAGCCCCAGCATTTT | CASSLGDRNSNQPQHF
TRBJ2-3 | TRBD2 | TRBV7-9 | - | TGTGCCAGCAGCTTAGTTAGACCTAGCGGGTATACAGATACGCAGTATTTT | CASSLVRPSGYTDTQYF
TRBJ2-5 | - | TRBV18 | - | TGTGCCAGCCAATCGGGAATAGGAGAGACCCAGTACTTC | CASQSGIGETQYF
TRBJ2-3 | - | TRBV9 | - | TGTGCCAGCAGCGTAGTCGCCGGGAGCGCCCCAGATACGCAGTATTTT | CASSVVAGSAPDTQYF
TRBJ2-7 | - | TRBV29-1 | - | TGCAGCGTTGAGGGAGGGGGTCCTCCCTACGAGCAGTACTTC | CSVEGGGPPYEQYF
TRBJ1-5 | - | TRBV19 | - | TGTGCCAGTAGTATGGACCAGGGAAGCAATCAGCCCCAGCATTTT | CASSMDQGSNQPQHF
TRBJ1-1 | TRBD1 | TRBV14 | - | TGTGCCAGCAGCCAAGGGCTCCTAGGGGGCGAAAGTACTGAAGCTTTCTTT | CASSQGLLGGESTEAFF
TRBJ2-5 | - | TRBV2 | - | TGTGCCAGCAGTGAACCTAGCGTAGAGACCCAGTACTTC | CASSEPSVETQYF
TRBJ2-2 | - | TRBV5-1 | - | TGCGCCAGCAGCGTCGATGGGAGGAACACCGGGGAGCTGTTTTTT | CASSVDGRNTGELFF
TRBJ1-3 | - | TRBV19 | - | TGTGCCAGTAGTATAGTAGTGGGAGCGAGCTCTGGAAACACCATATATTTT | CASSIVVGASSGNTIYF
TRBJ2-3 | - | TRBV28 | - | TGTGCCAGCACCCTACGGGGCACAGATACGCAGTATTTT | CASTLRGTDTQYF
TRBJ2-1 | - | TRBV27 | - | TGTGCCAGCAGTCTCCCACGGGGGTCCTACAATGAGCAGTTCTTC | CASSLPRGSYNEQFF
TRBJ1-5 | - | TRBV19 | once | TGTGCCAGCTCAGGCGGGGAGCGACAGCCCCAGCATTTT | CASSGGERQPQHF
TRBJ1-3 | - | TRBV6-4 | - | TGTGCCAGCAGTCGAAAAGGGCAGGGCAGTCCTGGAAACACCATATATTTT | CASSRKGQGSPGNTIYF
TRBJ2-7 | TRBD1 | TRBV7-2 | - | TGTGCCAGCAGCGCCCGACAGGGCACCTACGAGCAGTACTTC | CASSARQGTYEQYF
TRBJ2-1 | - | TRBV9 | few | TGTGCCAGCAGCGTAGACCCCCGGAGGACCCGGAGCTCCTACAATGAGCAGTTCTTC | CASSVDPRRTRSSYNEQFF
TRBJ1-4 | TRBD1 | TRBV27 | - | TGTGCCAGCAGTTCCCAATCCAGGGGGCGAGCAACTAATGAAAAACTGTTTTTT | CASSSQSRGRATNEKLFF
TRBJ2-2 | - | TRBV30 | - | TGTGCCTGCCTCCGGAGAGGGAGAGGACCCGGGGAGCTGTTTTTT | CACLRRGRGPGELFF
TRBJ2-2 | TRBD1 | TRBV20-1 | - | TGCAGTGCTAGTTTCCGGGACAGGGGCACCGGGGAGCTGTTTTTT | CSASFRDRGTGELFF